This T cell receptor beta chain was sequenced in a study of cytomegalovirus exposure and HLA in healthy donors. Study findings and constraints: The study carried out a later analysis of TCR beta sequences. It associated some 15,000 of them with specific HLA alleles at a false discovery rate of 0.05. Most CMV-associated TCR beta chains appeared HLA-restricted in a later analysis.

A few counts support this clone. Its antigen is currently unknown. Though probably carrying unrecorded immune exposures, donors were nominally healthy at sampling. J was trimmed by 3 bases and V by 0 bases; bases with no gene match: 8. Germline V gene lookup returns CDR1 MGHRA and CDR2 YSYEKL. The CDR3 length is 16 residues. 13 Jbeta primers and 60 Vbeta primers were used for the PCR. Assay used: immunoSEQ multiplex PCR; TCRdb lists only in-frame clones, some missing. The sample consists of about 140,000 clones, roughly 70% of them appearing once. This clonotype was sampled from a woman aged 55-69 years in good health and CMV-seropositive. The chain combines TRBV4-1 with TRBJ2-7; 7 bases align to TRBD1. Source material: PBMCs. The CDR3 DNA sequence: TGCGCCAGCAGCCAAGACCCGGGACAGACAAACTACGAGCAGTACTTC. Translation gives CASSQDPGQTNYEQYF.